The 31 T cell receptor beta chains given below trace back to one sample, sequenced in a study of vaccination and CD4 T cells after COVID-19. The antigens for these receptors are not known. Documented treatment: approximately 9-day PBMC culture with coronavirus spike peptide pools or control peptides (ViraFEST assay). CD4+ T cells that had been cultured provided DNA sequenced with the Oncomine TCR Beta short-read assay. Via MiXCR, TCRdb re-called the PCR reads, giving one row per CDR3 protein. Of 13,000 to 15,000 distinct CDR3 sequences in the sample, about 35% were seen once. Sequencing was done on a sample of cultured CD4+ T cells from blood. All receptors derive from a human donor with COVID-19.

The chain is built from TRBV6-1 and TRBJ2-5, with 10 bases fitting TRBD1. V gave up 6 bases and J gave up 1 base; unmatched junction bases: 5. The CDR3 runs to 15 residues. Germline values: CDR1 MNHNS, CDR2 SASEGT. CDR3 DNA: TGTGCCAGCAGATGGACAGGGGGTTCCCAAGAGACCCAGTACTTC. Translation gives CASRWTGGSQETQYF.

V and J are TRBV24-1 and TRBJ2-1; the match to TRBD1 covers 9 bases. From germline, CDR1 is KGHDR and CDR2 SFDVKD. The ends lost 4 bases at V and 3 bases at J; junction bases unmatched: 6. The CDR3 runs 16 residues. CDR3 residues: CATSESGTGNYNEQFF. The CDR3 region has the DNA TGTGCCACCAGTGAATCCGGGACAGGGAACTACAATGAGCAGTTCTTC.

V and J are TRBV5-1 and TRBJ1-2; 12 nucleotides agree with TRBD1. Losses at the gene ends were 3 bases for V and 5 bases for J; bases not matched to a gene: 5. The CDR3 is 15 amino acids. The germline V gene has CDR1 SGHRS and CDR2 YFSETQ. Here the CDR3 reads CASSSGTGGGYGYTF. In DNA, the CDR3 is TGCGCCAGCAGCTCCGGGACAGGGGGCGGGTATGGCTACACCTTC.

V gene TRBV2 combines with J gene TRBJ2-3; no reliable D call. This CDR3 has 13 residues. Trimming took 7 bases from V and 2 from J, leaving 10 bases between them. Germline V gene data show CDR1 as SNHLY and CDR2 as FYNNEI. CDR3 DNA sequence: TGTGCCAGCACCCCGAGGCTCACAGATACGCAGTATTTT. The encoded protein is CASTPRLTDTQYF. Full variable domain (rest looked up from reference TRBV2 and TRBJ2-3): EPEVTQTPSHQVTQMGQEVILRCVPISNHLYFYWYRQILGQKVEFLVSFYNNEISEKSEIFDDQFSVERPDGSNFTLKIRSTKLEDSAMYFCASTPRLTDTQYFGPGTRLTVL.

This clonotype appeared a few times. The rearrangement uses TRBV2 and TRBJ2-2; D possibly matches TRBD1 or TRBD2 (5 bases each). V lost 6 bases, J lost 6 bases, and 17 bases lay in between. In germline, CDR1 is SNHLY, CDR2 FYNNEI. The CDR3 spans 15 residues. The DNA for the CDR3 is TGTGCCAGCAGGAGAGGGGAAGGGACGGCCGGGGAGCTGTTTTTT. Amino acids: CASRRGEGTAGELFF.

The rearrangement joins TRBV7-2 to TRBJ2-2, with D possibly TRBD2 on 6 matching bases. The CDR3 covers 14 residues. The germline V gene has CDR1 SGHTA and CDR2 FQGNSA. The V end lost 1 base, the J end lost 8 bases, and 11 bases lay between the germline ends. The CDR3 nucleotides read TGTGCCAGCAGCTTAGGGGACGGGGGTGGGGAGCTGTTTTTT. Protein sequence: CASSLGDGGGELFF.

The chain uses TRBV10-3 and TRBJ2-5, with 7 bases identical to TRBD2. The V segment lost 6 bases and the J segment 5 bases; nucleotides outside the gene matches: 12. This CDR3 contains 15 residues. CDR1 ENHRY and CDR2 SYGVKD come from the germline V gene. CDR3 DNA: TGTGCCATCAGAGACCGTGGCAGCGGGGAGGAGACCCAGTACTTC. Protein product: CAIRDRGSGEETQYF.

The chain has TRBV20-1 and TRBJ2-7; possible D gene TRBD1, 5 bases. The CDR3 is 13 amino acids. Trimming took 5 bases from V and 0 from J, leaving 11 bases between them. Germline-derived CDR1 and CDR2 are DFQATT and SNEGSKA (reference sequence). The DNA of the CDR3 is TGCAGTGCTGGAAGCGACAGCTCCTACGAGCAGTACTTC. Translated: CSAGSDSSYEQYF.

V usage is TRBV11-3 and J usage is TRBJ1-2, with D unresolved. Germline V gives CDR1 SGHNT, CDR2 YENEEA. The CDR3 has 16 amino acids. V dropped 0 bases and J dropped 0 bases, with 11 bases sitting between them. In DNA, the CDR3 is TGTGCCAGCAGCTTAGATTCCAGGCCCGCTAACTATGGCTACACCTTC. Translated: CASSLDSRPANYGYTF.

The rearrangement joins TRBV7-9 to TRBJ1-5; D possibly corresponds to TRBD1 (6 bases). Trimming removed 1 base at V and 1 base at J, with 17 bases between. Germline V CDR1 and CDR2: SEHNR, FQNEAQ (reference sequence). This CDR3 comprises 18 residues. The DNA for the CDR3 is TGTGCCAGCAGCTTAGTAGGCGGCGGGGGCGGCAGCAATCAGCCCCAGCATTTT. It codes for CASSLVGGGGGSNQPQHF.

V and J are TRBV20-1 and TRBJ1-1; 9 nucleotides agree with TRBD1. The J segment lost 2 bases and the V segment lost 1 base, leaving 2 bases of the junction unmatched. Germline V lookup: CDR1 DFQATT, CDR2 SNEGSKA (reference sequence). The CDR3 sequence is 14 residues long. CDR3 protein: CSARGTGVNTEAFF. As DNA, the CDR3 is TGCAGTGCTAGAGGGACAGGGGTAAACACTGAAGCTTTCTTT.

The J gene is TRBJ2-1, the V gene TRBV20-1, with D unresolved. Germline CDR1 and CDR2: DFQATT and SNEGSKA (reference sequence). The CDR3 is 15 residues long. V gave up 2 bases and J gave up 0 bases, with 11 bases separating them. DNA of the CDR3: TGCAGTGCTAGACGGCCCAGCAGCTCCTACAATGAGCAGTTCTTC. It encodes CSARRPSSSYNEQFF.

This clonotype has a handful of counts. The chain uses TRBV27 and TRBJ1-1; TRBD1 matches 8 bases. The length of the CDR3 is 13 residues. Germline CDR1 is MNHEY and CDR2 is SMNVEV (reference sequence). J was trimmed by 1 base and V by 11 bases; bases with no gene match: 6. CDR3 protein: CASRTGPNTEAFF. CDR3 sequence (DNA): TGTGCCTCCAGGACAGGGCCGAACACTGAAGCTTTCTTT.

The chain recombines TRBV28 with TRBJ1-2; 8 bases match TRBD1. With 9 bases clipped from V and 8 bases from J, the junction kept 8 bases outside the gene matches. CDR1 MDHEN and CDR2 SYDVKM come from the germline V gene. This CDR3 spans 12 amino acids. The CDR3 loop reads CASWGPGGGYTF. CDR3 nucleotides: TGTGCCAGTTGGGGACCAGGGGGCGGCTACACCTTC.

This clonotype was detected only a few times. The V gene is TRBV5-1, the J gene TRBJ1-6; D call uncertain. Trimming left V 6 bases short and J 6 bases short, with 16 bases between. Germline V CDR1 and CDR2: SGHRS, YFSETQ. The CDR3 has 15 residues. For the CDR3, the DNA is TGCGCCAGCAAGCTGCGATCCGTGGGTAATTCACCCCTCCACTTT. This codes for CASKLRSVGNSPLHF.

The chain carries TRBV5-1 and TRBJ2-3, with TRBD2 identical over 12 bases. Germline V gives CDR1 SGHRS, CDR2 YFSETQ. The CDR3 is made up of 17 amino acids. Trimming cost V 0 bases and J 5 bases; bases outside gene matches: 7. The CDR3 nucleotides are TGCGCCAGCAGCTTGGTGCTAGCGGGGGGGCCGGAAGATACGCAGTATTTT. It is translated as CASSLVLAGGPEDTQYF. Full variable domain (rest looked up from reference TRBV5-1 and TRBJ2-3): KAGVTQTPRYLIKTRGQQVTLSCSPISGHRSVSWYQQTPGQGLQFLFEYFSETQRNKGNFPGRFSGRQFSNSRSEMNVSTLELGDSALYLCASSLVLAGGPEDTQYFGPGTRLTVL.

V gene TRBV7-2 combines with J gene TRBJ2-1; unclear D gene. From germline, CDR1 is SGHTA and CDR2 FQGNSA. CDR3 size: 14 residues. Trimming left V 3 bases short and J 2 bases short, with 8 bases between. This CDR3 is CASSFGGTYNEQFF. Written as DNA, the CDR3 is TGTGCCAGCAGCTTCGGCGGAACCTACAATGAGCAGTTCTTC.

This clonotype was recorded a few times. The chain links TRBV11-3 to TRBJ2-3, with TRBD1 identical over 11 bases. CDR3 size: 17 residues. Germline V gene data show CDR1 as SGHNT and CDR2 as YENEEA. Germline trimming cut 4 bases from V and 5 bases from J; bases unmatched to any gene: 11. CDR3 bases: TGTGCCAGCAGCTCTGCCCGGGACAGGGGGTTCAAAGATACGCAGTATTTT. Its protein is CASSSARDRGFKDTQYF. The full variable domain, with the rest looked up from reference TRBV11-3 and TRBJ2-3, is EAGVVQSPRYKIIEKKQPVAFWCNPISGHNTLYWYLQNLGQGPELLIRYENEEAVDDSQLPKDRFSAERLKGVDSTLKIQPAELGDSAVYLCASSSARDRGFKDTQYFGPGTRLTVL.

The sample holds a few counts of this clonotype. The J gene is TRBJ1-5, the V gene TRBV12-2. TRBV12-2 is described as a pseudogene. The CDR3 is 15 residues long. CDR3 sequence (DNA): TGTGCAAGTCGCCTCCCATGGACGAGCAATCAGCCCCAGCATTTT. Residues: CASRLPWTSNQPQHF.

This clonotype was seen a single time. The DNA for the CDR3 is TGTGCCAGCAGACCCCAGGGTCCAGATACGCAGTATTTT. As protein: CASRPQGPDTQYF. This chain links TRBV6-2 or TRBV6-3 with TRBJ2-3, with a weak D call TRBD1 (5 bases). Trimming removed 6 bases at V and 4 bases at J, with 11 bases between. The CDR3 loop spans 13 amino acids. CDR1 MNHEY and CDR2 SVGEGT come from the germline V gene.

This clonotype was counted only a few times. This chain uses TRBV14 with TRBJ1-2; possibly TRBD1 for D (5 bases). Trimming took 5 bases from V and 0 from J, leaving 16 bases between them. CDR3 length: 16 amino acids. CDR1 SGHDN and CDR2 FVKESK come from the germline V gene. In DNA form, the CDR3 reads TGTGCCAGCAGCTCTAACCCGGGACTGACTAACTATGGCTACACCTTC. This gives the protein CASSSNPGLTNYGYTF. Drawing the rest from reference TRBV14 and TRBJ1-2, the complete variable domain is EAGVTQFPSHSVIEKGQTVTLRCDPISGHDNLYWYRRVMGKEIKFLLHFVKESKQDESGMPNNRFLAERTGGTYSTLKVQPAELEDSGVYFCASSSNPGLTNYGYTFGSGTRLTVV.

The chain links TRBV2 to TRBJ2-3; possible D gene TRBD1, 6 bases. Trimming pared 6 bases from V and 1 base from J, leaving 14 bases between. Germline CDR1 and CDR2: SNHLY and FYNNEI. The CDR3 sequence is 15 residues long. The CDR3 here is CASRGTGLGTDTQYF. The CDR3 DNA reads TGTGCCAGCAGAGGAACAGGGTTAGGCACAGATACGCAGTATTTT. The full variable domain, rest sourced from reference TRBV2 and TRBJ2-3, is EPEVTQTPSHQVTQMGQEVILRCVPISNHLYFYWYRQILGQKVEFLVSFYNNEISEKSEIFDDQFSVERPDGSNFTLKIRSTKLEDSAMYFCASRGTGLGTDTQYFGPGTRLTVL.

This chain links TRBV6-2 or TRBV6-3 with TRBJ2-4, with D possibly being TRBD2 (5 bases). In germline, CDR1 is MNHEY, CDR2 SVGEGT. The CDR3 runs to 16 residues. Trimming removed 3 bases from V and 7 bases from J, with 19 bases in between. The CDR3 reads CASSYSGRTSRNIQYF. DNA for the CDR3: TGTGCCAGCAGTTATTCGGGGAGAACGAGTCGTAACATTCAGTACTTC.

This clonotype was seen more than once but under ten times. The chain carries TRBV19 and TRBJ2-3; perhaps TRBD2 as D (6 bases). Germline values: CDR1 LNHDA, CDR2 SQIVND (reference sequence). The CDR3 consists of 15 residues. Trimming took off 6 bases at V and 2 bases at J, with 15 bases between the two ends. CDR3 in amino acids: CASSPTGRDTDTQYF. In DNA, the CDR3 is TGTGCCAGTAGCCCCACCGGGAGAGACACAGATACGCAGTATTTT.

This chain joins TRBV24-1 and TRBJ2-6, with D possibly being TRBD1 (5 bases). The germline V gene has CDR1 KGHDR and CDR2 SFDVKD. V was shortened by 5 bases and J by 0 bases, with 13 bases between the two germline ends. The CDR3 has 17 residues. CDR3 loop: CATSAPQGSSGANVLTF. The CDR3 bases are TGTGCCACCAGTGCCCCCCAGGGTTCCTCTGGGGCCAACGTCCTGACTTTC.

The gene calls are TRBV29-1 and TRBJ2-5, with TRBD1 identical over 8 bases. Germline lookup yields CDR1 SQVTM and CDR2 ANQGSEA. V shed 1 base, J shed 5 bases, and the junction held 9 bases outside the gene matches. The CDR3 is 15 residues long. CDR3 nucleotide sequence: TGCAGCGTTGAAGGTAGCGGACAGGGTTTTGAGACCCAGTACTTC. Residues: CSVEGSGQGFETQYF.

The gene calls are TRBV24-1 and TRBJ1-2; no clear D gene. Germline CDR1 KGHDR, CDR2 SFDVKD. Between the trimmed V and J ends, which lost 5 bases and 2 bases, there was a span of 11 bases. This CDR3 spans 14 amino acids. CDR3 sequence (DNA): TGTGCCACCAGTGGTGGGCGGAAGAACTATGGCTACACCTTC. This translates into CATSGGRKNYGYTF.

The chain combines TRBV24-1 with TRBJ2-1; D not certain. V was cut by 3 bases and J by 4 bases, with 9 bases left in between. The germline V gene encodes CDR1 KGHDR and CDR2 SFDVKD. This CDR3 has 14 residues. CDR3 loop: CATSDGQVYNEQFF. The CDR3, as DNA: TGTGCCACCAGTGATGGTCAGGTATACAATGAGCAGTTCTTC.

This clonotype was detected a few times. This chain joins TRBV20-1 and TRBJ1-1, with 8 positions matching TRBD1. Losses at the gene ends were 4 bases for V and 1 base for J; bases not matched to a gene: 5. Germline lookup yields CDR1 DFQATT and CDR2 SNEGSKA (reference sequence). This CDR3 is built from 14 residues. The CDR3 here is CSATQGARNTEAFF. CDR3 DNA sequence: TGCAGTGCTACCCAGGGGGCGCGGAACACTGAAGCTTTCTTT.

The CDR3 region is CASSEQGTGIYEQYF. CDR3 in DNA: TGCGCCAGCAGTGAGCAGGGGACAGGGATCTACGAGCAGTACTTC. The chain links TRBV10-2 to TRBJ2-7, with 9 bases fitting TRBD1. The CDR3 extends over 15 amino acids. V shed 2 bases and J 3 bases; nucleotides not matched to a gene: 5. The germline V gene encodes CDR1 WSHSY and CDR2 SAAADI.

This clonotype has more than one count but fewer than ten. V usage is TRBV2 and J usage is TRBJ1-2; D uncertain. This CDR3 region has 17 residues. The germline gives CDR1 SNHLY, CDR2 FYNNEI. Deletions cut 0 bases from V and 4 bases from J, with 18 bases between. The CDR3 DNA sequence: TGTGCCAGCAGTGAAGCGGTTCTCCTGGGTTTATCCTATGGCTACACCTTC. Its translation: CASSEAVLLGLSYGYTF.